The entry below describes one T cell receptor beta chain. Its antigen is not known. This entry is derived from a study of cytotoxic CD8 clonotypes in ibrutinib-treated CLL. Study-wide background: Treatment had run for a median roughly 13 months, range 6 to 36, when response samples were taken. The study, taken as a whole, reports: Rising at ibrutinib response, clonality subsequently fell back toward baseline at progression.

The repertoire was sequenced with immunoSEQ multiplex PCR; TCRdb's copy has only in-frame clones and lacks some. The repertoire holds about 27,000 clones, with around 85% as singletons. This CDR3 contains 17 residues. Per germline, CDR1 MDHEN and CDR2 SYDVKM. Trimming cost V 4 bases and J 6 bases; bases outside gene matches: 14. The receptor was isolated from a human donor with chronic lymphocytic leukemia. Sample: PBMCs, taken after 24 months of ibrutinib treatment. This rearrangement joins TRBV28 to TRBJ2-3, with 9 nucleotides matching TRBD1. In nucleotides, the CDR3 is TGTGCCAGCAGTTCGCAACAGGGGGCCGGGGTGTGGGATACGCAGTATTTT. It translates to CASSSQQGAGVWDTQYF.